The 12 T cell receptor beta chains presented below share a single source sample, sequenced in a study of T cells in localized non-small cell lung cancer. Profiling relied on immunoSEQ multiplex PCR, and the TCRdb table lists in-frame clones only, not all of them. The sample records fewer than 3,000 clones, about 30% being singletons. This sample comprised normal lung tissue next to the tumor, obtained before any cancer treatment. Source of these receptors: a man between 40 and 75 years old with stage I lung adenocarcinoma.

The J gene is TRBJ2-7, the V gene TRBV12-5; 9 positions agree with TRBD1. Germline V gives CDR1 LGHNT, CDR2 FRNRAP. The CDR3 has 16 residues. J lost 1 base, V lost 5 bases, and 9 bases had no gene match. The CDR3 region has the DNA TGTGCTAGTGGTAGGTCGGGGACAGGGAAATCCTACGAGCAGTACTTC. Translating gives CASGRSGTGKSYEQYF.

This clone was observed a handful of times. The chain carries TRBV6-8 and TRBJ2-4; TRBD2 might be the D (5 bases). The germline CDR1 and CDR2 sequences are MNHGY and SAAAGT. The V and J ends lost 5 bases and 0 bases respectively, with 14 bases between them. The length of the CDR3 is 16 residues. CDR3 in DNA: TGTGCCAGCAGTGACTACGGTGCTTTAGCCAAAAACATTCAGTACTTC. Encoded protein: CASSDYGALAKNIQYF.

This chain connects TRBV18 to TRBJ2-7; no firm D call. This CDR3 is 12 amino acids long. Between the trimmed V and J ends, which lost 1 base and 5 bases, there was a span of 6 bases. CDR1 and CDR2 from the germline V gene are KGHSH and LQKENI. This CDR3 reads CASSPRDDEQYF. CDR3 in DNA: TGTGCCAGCTCACCACGAGACGACGAGCAGTACTTC.

The CDR3 loop is CASRLGTSRLFF. The CDR3 nucleotides read TGTGCCAGCAGACTCGGGACTTCGAGACTGTTTTTT. The chain uses TRBV28 and TRBJ1-4; possibly TRBD1 for D (5 bases). V lost 6 bases and J 13 bases, leaving 15 bases between the germline ends. The CDR3 contains 12 residues. Germline V gene lookup returns CDR1 MDHEN and CDR2 SYDVKM. Filled out from reference TRBV28 and TRBJ1-4, the complete variable domain reads DVKVTQSSRYLVKRTGEKVFLECVQDMDHENMFWYRQDPGLGLRLIYFSYDVKMKEKGDIPEGYSVSREKKERFSLILESASTNQTSMYLCASRLGTSRLFFGSGTQLSVL.

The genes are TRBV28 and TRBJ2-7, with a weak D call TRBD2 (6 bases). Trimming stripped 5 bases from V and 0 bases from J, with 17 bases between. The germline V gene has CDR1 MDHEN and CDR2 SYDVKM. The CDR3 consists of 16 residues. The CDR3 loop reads CASSQLGSGNSYEQYF. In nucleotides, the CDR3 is TGTGCCAGCAGTCAATTGGGTAGCGGTAACTCCTACGAGCAGTACTTC. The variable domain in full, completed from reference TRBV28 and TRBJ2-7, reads DVKVTQSSRYLVKRTGEKVFLECVQDMDHENMFWYRQDPGLGLRLIYFSYDVKMKEKGDIPEGYSVSREKKERFSLILESASTNQTSMYLCASSQLGSGNSYEQYFGPGTRLTVT.

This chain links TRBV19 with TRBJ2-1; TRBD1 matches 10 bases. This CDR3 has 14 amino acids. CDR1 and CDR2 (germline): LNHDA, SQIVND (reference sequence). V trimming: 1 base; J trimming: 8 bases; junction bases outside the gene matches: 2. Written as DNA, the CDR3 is TGTGCCAGTAGTATAGGGACAGGGGGGGATGAGCAGTTCTTC. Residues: CASSIGTGGDEQFF.

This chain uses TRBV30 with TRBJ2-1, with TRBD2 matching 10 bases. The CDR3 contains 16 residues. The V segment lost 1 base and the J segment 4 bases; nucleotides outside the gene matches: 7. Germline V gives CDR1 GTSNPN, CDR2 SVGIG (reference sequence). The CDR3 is CAWSGARTSGYNEQFF. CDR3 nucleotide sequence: TGTGCCTGGAGTGGAGCACGGACTAGCGGATACAATGAGCAGTTCTTC. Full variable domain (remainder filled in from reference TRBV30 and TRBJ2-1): SQTIHQWPATLVQPVGSPLSLECTVEGTSNPNLYWYRQAAGRGLQLLFYSVGIGQISSEVPQNLSASRPQDRQFILSSKKLLLSDSGFYLCAWSGARTSGYNEQFFGPGTRLTVL.

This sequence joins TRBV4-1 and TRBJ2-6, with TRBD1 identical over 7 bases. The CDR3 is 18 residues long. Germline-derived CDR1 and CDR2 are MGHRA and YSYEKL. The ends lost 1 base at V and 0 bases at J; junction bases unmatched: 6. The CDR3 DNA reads TGCGCCAGCAGCCAAGGGGGACAGCTCAGCTCTGGGGCCAACGTCCTGACTTTC. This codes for CASSQGGQLSSGANVLTF.

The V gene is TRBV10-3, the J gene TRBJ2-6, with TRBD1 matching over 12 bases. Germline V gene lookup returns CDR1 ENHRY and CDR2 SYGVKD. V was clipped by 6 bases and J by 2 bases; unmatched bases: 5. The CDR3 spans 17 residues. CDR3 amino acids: CAIRGQGAQTGANVLTF. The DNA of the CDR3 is TGTGCCATCAGGGGACAGGGGGCGCAGACTGGGGCCAACGTCCTGACTTTC.

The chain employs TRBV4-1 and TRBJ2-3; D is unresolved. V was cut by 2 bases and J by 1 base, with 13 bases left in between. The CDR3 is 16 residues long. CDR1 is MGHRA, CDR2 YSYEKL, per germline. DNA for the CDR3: TGCGCCAGCAGCCAACCCTTAGACTTTGGCACAGATACGCAGTATTTT. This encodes CASSQPLDFGTDTQYF.

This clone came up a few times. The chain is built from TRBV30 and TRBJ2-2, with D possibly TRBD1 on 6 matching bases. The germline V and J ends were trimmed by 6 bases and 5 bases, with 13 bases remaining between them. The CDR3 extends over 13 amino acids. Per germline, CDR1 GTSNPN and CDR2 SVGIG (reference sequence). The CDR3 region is CACRDTVTGELFF. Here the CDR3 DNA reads TGTGCCTGCCGGGACACGGTTACCGGGGAGCTGTTTTTT.

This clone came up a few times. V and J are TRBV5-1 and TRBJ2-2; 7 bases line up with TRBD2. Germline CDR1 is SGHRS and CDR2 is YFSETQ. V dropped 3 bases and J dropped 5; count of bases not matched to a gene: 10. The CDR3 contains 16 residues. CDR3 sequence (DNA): TGCGCCAGCAGCTCCTCTACGGGAGGAGGAACCGGGGAGCTGTTTTTT. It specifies CASSSSTGGGTGELFF.